This TCR beta chain was found in a study of blood T cell repertoires in COVID-19. In the source study's methods: Estimates of nucleated cell counts were drawn from the amplification of reference gene primers. Produced via immunoSEQ multiplex PCR; TCRdb's table is partial and in-frame only. V and J calls and clone size are as listed in that table; D and trimming were resolved from the DNA. The data hold fewer than 200,000 clones, with 60% to 85% observed a single time. V gave up 6 bases and J gave up 3 bases, with 11 bases separating them. This CDR3 is 14 amino acids long. CDR1 is MNHEY and CDR2 is SMNVEV in the germline V gene (reference sequence).

V is TRBV27 and J is TRBJ1-4; maybe TRBD1 (5 bases). This sequence originates from a man aged 55 to 70 with acute or convalescent COVID-19. Source material: peripheral blood. CDR3 nucleotide sequence: TGTGCCAGCAGGACAGCAGATCCTAATGAAAAACTGTTTTTT. Amino acid sequence: CASRTADPNEKLFF.